The 7 T cell receptor beta chains given below trace back to one sample, sequenced in a study of blood T cell repertoires in COVID-19. Profiling relied on immunoSEQ multiplex PCR, and the TCRdb table lists in-frame clones only, not all of them. Of 100,000 to 150,000 clones listed, approximately 92% are singletons. Sequenced material: peripheral blood. These receptor sequences come from a man aged 65 to 85 with active or convalescent COVID-19.

The sample holds one count of this clone. The chain recombines TRBV11-2 with TRBJ2-2; TRBD2 matches at 8 bases. J lost 6 bases, V lost 1 base, and 1 base had no gene match. This CDR3 region has 14 residues. The V gene's germline CDR1 is SGHAT and CDR2 FQNNGV. The CDR3 DNA reads TGTGCCAGCAGCTTAGGGACTAGCCCCGGGGAGCTGTTTTTT. Its protein product is CASSLGTSPGELFF.

This clone has a single count. The genes are TRBV7-2 and TRBJ2-1; no firm D call. Trimming stripped 5 bases from V and 0 bases from J, with 11 bases between. Looked up from germline, CDR1 is SGHTA and CDR2 is FQGNSA. This CDR3 is built from 15 residues. DNA for the CDR3: TGTGCCAGCAGCGCGGATTCGAGCTCCTACAATGAGCAGTTCTTC. It yields the protein CASSADSSSYNEQFF.

The chain links TRBV5-5 to TRBJ2-3; TRBD2 matches 16 bases. Trimming removed 4 bases from V and 4 bases from J; junction bases left unmatched: 3. Per the germline V gene, CDR1 is SGHKS and CDR2 is YYEKEE (reference sequence). The CDR3 contains 16 residues. The chain's CDR3 is CASSQGLAGGPDTQYF. The CDR3 bases are TGTGCCAGCAGCCAGGGACTAGCGGGAGGGCCAGATACGCAGTATTTT.

The chain links TRBV5-5 to TRBJ2-7; D is ambiguous. CDR1 SGHKS and CDR2 YYEKEE come from the germline V gene (reference sequence). Between the trimmed V and J ends, which lost 3 bases and 4 bases, there was a span of 8 bases. This CDR3 is built from 12 residues. The CDR3 spells CASSYQVYEQYF. CDR3 bases: TGTGCCAGCAGCTACCAGGTATACGAGCAGTACTTC.

The chain recombines TRBV6-6 with TRBJ2-7, with 16 bases lining up with TRBD2. Germline V gene sequence: CDR1 MNHNY, CDR2 SVGAGI (reference sequence). J was trimmed by 4 bases and V by 6 bases; bases with no gene match: 6. This CDR3 is built from 16 residues. The CDR3 sequence is CASRPGTSGRGYEQYF. CDR3 in DNA: TGTGCCAGCAGACCCGGGACTAGCGGGAGGGGATACGAGCAGTACTTC.

J is TRBJ2-7 and V is TRBV28; 9 positions agree with TRBD1. Germline lookup yields CDR1 MDHEN and CDR2 SYDVKM. The trim removed 3 bases at V and 5 bases at J, leaving 8 bases unmatched. This CDR3 region has 15 residues. CDR3 DNA: TGTGCCAGCAGTTTTTTCCGGGACAGGGTCGACGAGCAGTACTTC. It codes for CASSFFRDRVDEQYF.

The chain joins TRBV5-8 to TRBJ2-1; TRBD1 aligns across 8 bases. Germline CDR1 SGHTS, CDR2 YDEGEE. The V and J ends lost 4 bases and 0 bases, in that order; junction bases with no gene match: 3. This CDR3 comprises 15 residues. This CDR3 reads CASSRQGSSYNEQFF. DNA of the CDR3: TGTGCCAGCAGCCGACAGGGGAGCTCCTACAATGAGCAGTTCTTC.